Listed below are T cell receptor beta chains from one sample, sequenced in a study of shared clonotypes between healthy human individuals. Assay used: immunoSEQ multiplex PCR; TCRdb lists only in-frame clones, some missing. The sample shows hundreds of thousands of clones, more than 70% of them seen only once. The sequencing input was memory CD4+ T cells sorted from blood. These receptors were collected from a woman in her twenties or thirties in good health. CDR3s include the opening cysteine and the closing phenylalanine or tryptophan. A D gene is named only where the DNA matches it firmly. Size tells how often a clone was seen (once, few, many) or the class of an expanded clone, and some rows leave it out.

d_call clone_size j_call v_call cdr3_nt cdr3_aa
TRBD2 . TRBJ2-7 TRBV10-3 TGTGCCATCAGTTCCGGGGGGGACGAGCAGTACTTC CAISSGGDEQYF
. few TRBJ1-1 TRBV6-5 TGTGCCAGCAGTTACGCGGAGATGAAGACTGAAGCTTTCTTT CASSYAEMKTEAFF
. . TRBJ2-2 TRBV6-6 TGTGCCAGCAGCCGGAGACAGTCCGCGAACACCGGGGAGCTGTTTTTT CASSRRQSANTGELFF
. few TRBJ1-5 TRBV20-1 TGCAGTGCTACGAAAGGTCAGCCCCAGCATTTT CSATKGQPQHF
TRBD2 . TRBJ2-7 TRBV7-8 TGTGCCAGCAGCTTAGAACTAGCGGCTATCAGGGAGCAGTACTTC CASSLELAAIREQYF
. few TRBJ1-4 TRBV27 TGTGCCAGCAGTCACGAGGGGAATGAAAAACTGTTTTTT CASSHEGNEKLFF
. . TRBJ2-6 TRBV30 TGTGCCTGGAGTCCCCCCTACCCCCGGAAGGGGTCTGGGGCCAACGTCCTGACTTTC CAWSPPYPRKGSGANVLTF
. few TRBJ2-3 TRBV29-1 TGCAGCGTTGTGGTGTGGGACACAGATACGCAGTATTTT CSVVVWDTDTQYF
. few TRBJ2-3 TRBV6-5 TGTGCCAGCAGTTACGGGCTGAGCACAGATACGCAGTATTTT CASSYGLSTDTQYF
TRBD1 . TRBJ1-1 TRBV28 TGTGCCAGCATTCCGACCACGGGACAGGGGAACACTGAAGCTTTCTTT CASIPTTGQGNTEAFF
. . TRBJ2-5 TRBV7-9 TGTGCCAGCAGCTTAGGGCCACAGGGAAGAATTTGGGAGACCCAGTACTTC CASSLGPQGRIWETQYF
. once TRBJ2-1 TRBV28 TGTGCCAGCAGTTTAACTAGTCGAAGTATCGGTGAGCAGTTCTTC CASSLTSRSIGEQFF
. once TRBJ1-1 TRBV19 TGTGCCAGTAGGCCACAGGGACGAAACACTGAAGCTTTCTTT CASRPQGRNTEAFF
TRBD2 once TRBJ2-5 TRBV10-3 TGTGCCATCAGTGGGGTGCGGGAGAGTCCGTCGGGTATGGAGACCCAGTACTTC CAISGVRESPSGMETQYF
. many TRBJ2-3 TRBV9 TGTGCCAGCAGCGGGAGGGGGTATAGCACAGATACGCAGTATTTT CASSGRGYSTDTQYF
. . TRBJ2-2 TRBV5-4 TGTGCCAGCAGCTTGGAGGGCAGGGGGACGGGGGACACCGGGGAGCTGTTTTTT CASSLEGRGTGDTGELFF
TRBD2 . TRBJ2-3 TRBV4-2 TGTGCCAGTAAGCGGGAGGGTGCAGATACGCAGTATTTT CASKREGADTQYF